This TCR beta chain originates from a study of blood T cell repertoires in COVID-19. The overall study: Donors in the United States, Italy and Spain gave samples during acute or convalescent COVID-19. From T cells, B-cell-depleted T cells, or PBMCs came the material, which was cDNA or gDNA.

Original analysis: Scientists estimated how many nucleated cells there were by amplifying reference gene primers. Sequenced by immunoSEQ multiplex PCR; TCRdb stores in-frame clones only, minus some. The D gene and trimming were derived from the DNA, and the V and J assignments and clone size from that table. Seen here are 310,000 or so clones, approximately 90% observed once, and the top ten hold about 2.2%. Followed over time, Seattle patients had been enrolled while infection was active. The TCR comes from a woman in her thirties with COVID-19, enrolled during active disease. The material sequenced was peripheral blood.

The CDR3 protein is CASSPRQHNEQFF. Here the CDR3 DNA reads TGCGCCAGCAGCCCCCGACAGCACAATGAGCAGTTCTTC. The chain couples TRBV4-1 to TRBJ2-1; tentatively, D is TRBD1 (5 bases). Germline V gene data show CDR1 as MGHRA and CDR2 as YSYEKL. V was trimmed by 4 bases and J by 5 bases, leaving 9 bases between them. CDR3 length: 13 amino acids.